One T cell receptor (beta chain) is described in this entry. What antigen it recognizes has not been identified. No much larger clone exists at a distance of one base, and base qualities are not known. The germline V gene gives CDR1 as SGHRS and CDR2 as YFSETQ. There are 14 amino acids in the CDR3, from cysteine to phenylalanine inclusive. Just CDR3 DNA is preserved here, 42 bases in frame from base 1. V is cut back by 4 bases and J by 7 bases, with 8 bases in the junction unmatched. The immunoSEQ Assay, a bias-controlled multiplex PCR, was used to amplify TCRbeta CDR3 regions from genomic DNA. The study's own analysis went as follows. Within the assay, amplification of reference gene primers was used to estimate how many nucleated cells each sample contained. To quantify the absolute abundance of each unique TCRbeta CDR3 rearrangement, sequence reads were collapsed and filtered. For each sample, productive Simpson clonality was calculated as the square root of Simpson's diversity index across productive rearrangements. The table was pulled from immuneACCESS by TCRdb, which kept in-frame rearrangements only. Such tables lose some clones; where checked, under half of the loss comes from unresolved V genes, and the rest has no known cause. V and J calls and clone size follow that table, whereas D and trimming were derived from the DNA. This sample comprises approximately 170,000 clones, 84% of them detected only once. The ten largest clones take up around 13% of the sample.

One collaborating source in Seattle enrolled patients while the patients were actively infected and followed the patients over time throughout the course of disease. The collaborating institutions used their own protocols to collect whole blood in K2EDTA tubes. For TCRbeta analysis, collaborator samples were shipped as frozen whole blood, as isolated PBMCs, or as DNA extracted from either sample type. These data are taken from a study of blood T cell repertoires in COVID-19 (dated by TCRdb to about 2020). With regard to the full study: Samples covering the acute and convalescent phases of COVID-19 were provided by collaborators in the United States, Italy and Spain. The material from the prospective study consisted of cDNA or gDNA derived from T cells, B-cell-depleted T cells, or PBMCs. The dataset comprised deeply sampled blood TCRbeta repertoires from subjects exposed to, actively infected with, or recovered from COVID-19. The repertoires were released in a freely available public database meant as a resource for research on the immune response to SARS-CoV-2. The samples were drawn from the first 160 participants of the ongoing ImmuneRACE study and from more than 1,000 subjects provided by 6 global collaborators. The sample metadata nearly always contained a de-identified subject ID, COVID-19 status, age in years and sex. Where available, HLA class I and class II types were obtained from metadata supplied by the sample provider rather than from assay-based typing.

Results the study describes overall, beyond this receptor: The amount of clinical and demographic metadata varied by source and participant and was provided uncurated.

Sequenced: peripheral blood. The V gene is TRBV5-1 and the J gene is TRBJ1-2, with 9 middle bases fitting TRBD1. The source of this sequence is a woman aged 70-85 years with COVID-19, enrolled during active disease. The CDR3 reads CASSLTGGDGGYTF. The DNA reads TGCGCCAGCAGCCTAACAGGGGGCGATGGTGGCTACACCTTC.